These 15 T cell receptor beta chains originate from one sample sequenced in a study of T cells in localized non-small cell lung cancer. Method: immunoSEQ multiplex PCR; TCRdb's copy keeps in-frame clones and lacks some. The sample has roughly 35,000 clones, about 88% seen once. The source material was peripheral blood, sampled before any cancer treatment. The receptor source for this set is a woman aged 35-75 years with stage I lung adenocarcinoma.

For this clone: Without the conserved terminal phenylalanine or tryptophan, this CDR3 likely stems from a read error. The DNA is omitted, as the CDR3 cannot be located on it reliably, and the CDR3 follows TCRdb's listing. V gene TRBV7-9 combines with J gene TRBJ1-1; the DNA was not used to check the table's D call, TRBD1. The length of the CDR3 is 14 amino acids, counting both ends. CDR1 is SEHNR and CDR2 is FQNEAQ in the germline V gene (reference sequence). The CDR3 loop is CASSQAGRGLKLSL.

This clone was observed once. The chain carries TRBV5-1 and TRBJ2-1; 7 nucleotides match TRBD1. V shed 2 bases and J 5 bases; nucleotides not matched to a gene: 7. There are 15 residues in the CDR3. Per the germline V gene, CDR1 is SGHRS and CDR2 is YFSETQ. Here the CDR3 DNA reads TGCGCCAGCAGCTTACTCCGGGACAGAAACAATGAGCAGTTCTTC. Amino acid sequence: CASSLLRDRNNEQFF.

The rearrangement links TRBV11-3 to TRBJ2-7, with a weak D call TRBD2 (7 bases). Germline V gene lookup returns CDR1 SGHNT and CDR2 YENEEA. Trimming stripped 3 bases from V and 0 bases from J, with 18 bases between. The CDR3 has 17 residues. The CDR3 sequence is CASSFGRGRASSYEQYF. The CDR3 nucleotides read TGTGCCAGCAGCTTTGGTAGGGGGAGGGCGAGCTCCTACGAGCAGTACTTC.

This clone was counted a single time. In DNA, the CDR3 is TGTGCCAGTGATTGGACGGACGTCGGAAACACCATATATTTT. Protein: CASDWTDVGNTIYF. The V call is TRBV18, the J call TRBJ1-3; D is uncertain. CDR1 is KGHSH and CDR2 is LQKENI in the germline V gene. The germline V and J ends were trimmed by 9 bases and 4 bases, with 16 bases remaining between them. This CDR3 has 14 amino acids.

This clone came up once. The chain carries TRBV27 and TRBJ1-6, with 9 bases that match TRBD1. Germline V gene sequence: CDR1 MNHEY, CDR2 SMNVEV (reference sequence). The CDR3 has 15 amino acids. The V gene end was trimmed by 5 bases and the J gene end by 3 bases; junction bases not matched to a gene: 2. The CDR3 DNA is TGTGCCAGCAGTATGACAGGGGGCTATAATTCACCCCTCCACTTT. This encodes CASSMTGGYNSPLHF.

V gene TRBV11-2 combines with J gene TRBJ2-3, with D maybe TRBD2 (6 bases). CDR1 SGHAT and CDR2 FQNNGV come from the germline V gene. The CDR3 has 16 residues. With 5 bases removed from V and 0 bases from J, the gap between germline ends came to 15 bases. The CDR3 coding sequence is TGTGCCAGCAGCGGGTACGGGGGAAGAAGCACAGATACGCAGTATTTT. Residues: CASSGYGGRSTDTQYF. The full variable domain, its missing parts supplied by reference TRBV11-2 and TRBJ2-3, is EAGVAQSPRYKIIEKRQSVAFWCNPISGHATLYWYQQILGQGPKLLIQFQNNGVVDDSQLPKDRFSAERLKGVDSTLKIQPAKLEDSAVYLCASSGYGGRSTDTQYFGPGTRLTVL.

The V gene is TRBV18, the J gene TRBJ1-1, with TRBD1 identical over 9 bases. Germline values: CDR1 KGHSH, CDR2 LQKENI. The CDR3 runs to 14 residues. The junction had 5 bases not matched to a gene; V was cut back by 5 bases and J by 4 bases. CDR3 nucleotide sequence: TGTGCCAGCTCATTTAGGGACAGGGCCACTGAAGCTTTCTTT. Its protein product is CASSFRDRATEAFF.

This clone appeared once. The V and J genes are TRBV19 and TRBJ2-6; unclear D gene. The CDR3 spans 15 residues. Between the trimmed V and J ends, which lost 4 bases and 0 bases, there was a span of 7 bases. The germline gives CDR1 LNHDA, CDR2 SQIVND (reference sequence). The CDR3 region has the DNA TGTGCCAGTAGTACACAGAACTCTGGGGCCAACGTCCTGACTTTC. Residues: CASSTQNSGANVLTF. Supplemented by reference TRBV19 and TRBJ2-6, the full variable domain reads DGGITQSPKYLFRKEGQNVTLSCEQNLNHDAMYWYRQDPGQGLRLIYYSQIVNDFQKGDIAEGYSVSREKKESFPLTVTSAQKNPTAFYLCASSTQNSGANVLTFGAGSRLTVL.

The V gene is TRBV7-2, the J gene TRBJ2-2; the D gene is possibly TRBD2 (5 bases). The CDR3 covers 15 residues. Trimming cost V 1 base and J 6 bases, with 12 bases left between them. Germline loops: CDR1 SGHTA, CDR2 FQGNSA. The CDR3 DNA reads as TGTGCCAGCAGCTTAGGGGAGAAAAGGGCCGGGGAGCTGTTTTTT. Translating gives CASSLGEKRAGELFF.

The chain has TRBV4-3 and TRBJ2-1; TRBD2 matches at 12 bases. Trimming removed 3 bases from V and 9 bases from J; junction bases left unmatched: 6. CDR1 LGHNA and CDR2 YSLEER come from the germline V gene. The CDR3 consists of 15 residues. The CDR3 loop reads CASSQTSGGFGEQFF. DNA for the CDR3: TGCGCCAGCAGCCAGACTAGCGGGGGATTTGGTGAGCAGTTCTTC.

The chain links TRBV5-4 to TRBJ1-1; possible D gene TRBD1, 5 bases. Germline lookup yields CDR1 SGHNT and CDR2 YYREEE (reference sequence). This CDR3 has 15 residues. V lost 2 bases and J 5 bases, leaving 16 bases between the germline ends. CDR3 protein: CASSFGAERETEAFF. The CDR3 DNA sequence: TGTGCCAGCAGCTTTGGGGCAGAAAGGGAGACTGAAGCTTTCTTT.

In DNA form, the CDR3 reads TGCAGTGCCTCTACGTATGGGGGCTACACCTTC. Protein: CSASTYGGYTF. This sequence joins TRBV20-1 and TRBJ1-2, with D unresolved. Trimming removed 6 bases from V and 8 bases from J, with 13 bases in between. Germline V CDR1 and CDR2: DFQATT, SNEGSKA (reference sequence). This CDR3 comprises 11 residues.

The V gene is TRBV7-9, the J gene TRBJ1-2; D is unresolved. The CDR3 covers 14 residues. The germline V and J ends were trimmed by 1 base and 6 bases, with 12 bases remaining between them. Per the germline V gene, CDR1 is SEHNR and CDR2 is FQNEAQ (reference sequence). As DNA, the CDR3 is TGTGCCAGCAGCTTAGTAGGTCATGGAAATGGCTACACCTTC. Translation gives CASSLVGHGNGYTF.

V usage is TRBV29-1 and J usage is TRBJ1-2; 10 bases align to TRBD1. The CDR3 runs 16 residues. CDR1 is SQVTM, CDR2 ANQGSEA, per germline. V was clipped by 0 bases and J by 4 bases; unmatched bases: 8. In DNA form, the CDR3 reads TGCAGCGTTGAAGAGAGGGGGACAGGGGTAGGCTATGGCTACACCTTC. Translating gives CSVEERGTGVGYGYTF.

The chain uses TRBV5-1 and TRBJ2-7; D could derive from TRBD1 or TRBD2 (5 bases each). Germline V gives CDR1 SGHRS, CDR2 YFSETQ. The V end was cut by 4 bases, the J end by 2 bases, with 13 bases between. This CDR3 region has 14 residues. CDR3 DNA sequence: TGCGCCAGCAGCCCGGAGCGGACACCCTACGAGCAGTACTTC. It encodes CASSPERTPYEQYF.